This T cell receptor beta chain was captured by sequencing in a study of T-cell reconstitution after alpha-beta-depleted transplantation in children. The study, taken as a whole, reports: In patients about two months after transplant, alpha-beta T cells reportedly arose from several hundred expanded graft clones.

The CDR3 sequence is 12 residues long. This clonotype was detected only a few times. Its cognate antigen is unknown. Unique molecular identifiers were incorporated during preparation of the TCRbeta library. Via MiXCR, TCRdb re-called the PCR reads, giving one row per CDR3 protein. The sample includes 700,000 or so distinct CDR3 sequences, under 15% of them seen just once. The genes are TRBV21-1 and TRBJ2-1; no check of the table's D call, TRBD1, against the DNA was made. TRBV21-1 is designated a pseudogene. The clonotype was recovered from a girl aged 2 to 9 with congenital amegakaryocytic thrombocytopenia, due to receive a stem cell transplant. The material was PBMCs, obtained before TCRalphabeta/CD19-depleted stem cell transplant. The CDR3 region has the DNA TGTGCCAGCAGCAAACTGGCAACAGGGGAGTTCTTC. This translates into CASSKLATGEFF.